Listed here are 7 T cell receptor beta chains from one sample, sequenced in a study of blood T cell repertoires in COVID-19 (dated by TCRdb to 2020 to 2022). Libraries were prepared through the immunoSEQ multiplex PCR assay. Here the immuneACCESS table is served through TCRdb, limited to in-frame sequences with V and J called. Missing clones are a known gap in these copies; in checked studies unresolved V genes cover under half, and the rest lacks a known reason. Present in this sample are around 170,000 clones, around 80% of which were seen just once. The ten largest clones capture 13% to 15% of the sample. Sequencing used peripheral blood. Source of these receptors: a man aged 25 to 45 with active or convalescent COVID-19.

The V call is TRBV6-2 or TRBV6-3, the J call TRBJ2-7; 13 nucleotides agree with TRBD2. Germline lookup yields CDR1 MNHEY and CDR2 SVGEGT. The CDR3 contains 18 residues. The V and J ends lost 6 bases and 3 bases, in that order; junction bases with no gene match: 14. CDR3 in amino acids: CASSDGLAGVSGFYEQYF. The CDR3 DNA follows: TGTGCCAGCAGCGACGGACTAGCGGGAGTTTCGGGTTTCTACGAGCAGTACTTC.

The chain has TRBV19 and TRBJ2-7, with TRBD1 matching 7 bases. The germline CDR1 and CDR2 sequences are LNHDA and SQIVND (reference sequence). The junction had 8 bases not matched to a gene; V was cut back by 6 bases and J by 0 bases. The CDR3 runs to 15 residues. The CDR3 nucleotides read TGTGCCAGTAGGAGCCGGGACAGTAGCTCCTACGAGCAGTACTTC. This gives the protein CASRSRDSSSYEQYF.

The rearrangement links TRBV19 to TRBJ1-2; weak D call: TRBD1 (5 bases). The V end was cut by 4 bases, the J end by 7 bases, with 10 bases between. This CDR3 contains 12 residues. CDR1 and CDR2 (germline): LNHDA, SQIVND (reference sequence). The CDR3 nucleotides are TGTGCCAGTAGTACCAGGGTCGCTGGCTACACCTTC. It yields the protein CASSTRVAGYTF.

V is TRBV3-1 (or the pseudogene TRBV3-2) and J is TRBJ2-7, with a tentative D call TRBD1 (6 bases). The CDR3 sequence is 15 residues long. CDR1 is LGHDT, CDR2 YNNKEL, per germline (reference sequence). V was pared by 2 bases and J by 0 bases, with 11 bases between. The CDR3 here is CASSQTGLSSYEQYF. The CDR3 DNA sequence: TGTGCCAGCAGCCAAACAGGGCTTTCCTCCTACGAGCAGTACTTC.

This chain links TRBV30 with TRBJ2-3; 9 bases are a match to TRBD1. This CDR3 contains 14 residues. Germline lookup yields CDR1 GTSNPN and CDR2 SVGIG (reference sequence). V dropped 2 bases and J dropped 6; count of bases not matched to a gene: 6. The CDR3 region has the DNA TGTGCCTGGAGTCGGACAGGGGATTCGGATACGCAGTATTTT. Amino acid sequence: CAWSRTGDSDTQYF. Full variable domain (missing parts from reference TRBV30 and TRBJ2-3): SQTIHQWPATLVQPVGSPLSLECTVEGTSNPNLYWYRQAAGRGLQLLFYSVGIGQISSEVPQNLSASRPQDRQFILSSKKLLLSDSGFYLCAWSRTGDSDTQYFGPGTRLTVL.

V is TRBV5-4 and J is TRBJ1-2; D might be TRBD1 (6 bases). From germline, CDR1 is SGHNT and CDR2 YYREEE (reference sequence). V gave up 2 bases and J gave up 4 bases, with 12 bases separating them. The CDR3 totals 14 residues. CDR3 sequence (DNA): TGTGCCAGCAGCTTACAGGGTTTGAGCTATGGCTACACCTTC. It translates to CASSLQGLSYGYTF.

V gene TRBV5-8 combines with J gene TRBJ1-1; D is possibly TRBD1 (6 bases). V lost 2 bases to trimming and J lost 3 bases, with 11 bases between them. The CDR3 length is 14 residues. Germline CDR1 is SGHTS and CDR2 is YDEGEE. Here the CDR3 DNA reads TGTGCCAGCAGCTTACAGGGTAGATACACTGAAGCTTTCTTT. This translates into CASSLQGRYTEAFF.